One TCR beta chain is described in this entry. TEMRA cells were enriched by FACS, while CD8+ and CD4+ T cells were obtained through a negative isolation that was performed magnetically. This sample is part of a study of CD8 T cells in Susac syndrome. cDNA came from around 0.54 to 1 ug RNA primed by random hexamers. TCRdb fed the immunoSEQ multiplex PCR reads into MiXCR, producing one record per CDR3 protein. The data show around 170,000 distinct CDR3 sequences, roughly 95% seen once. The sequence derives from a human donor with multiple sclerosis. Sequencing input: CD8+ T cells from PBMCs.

CDR3 DNA sequence: TGCAGTGCTAGAGTTGGCGGGGACCCCTACGAGCAGTACTTC. It encodes CSARVGGDPYEQYF. The chain employs TRBV20-1 and TRBJ2-7, with D tentatively TRBD2 (6 bases). The CDR3 loop spans 14 amino acids. The V gene lost 1 base and the J gene lost 2 bases, with 12 bases spanning the gap. In germline, CDR1 is DFQATT, CDR2 SNEGSKA (reference sequence).